This T cell receptor beta chain was sequenced in a study of graft-versus-host responses after intestinal transplantation. Only in-frame clones appear in the TCRdb table, and some are missing; sequencing was by immunoSEQ multiplex PCR. The sample shows 6,000 to 7,000 clones, 20% to 25% of them seen only once. Responder cells that were proliferating and CFSE-low, both CD3+CD4+ and CD3+CD8+, were sorted after the reaction. The TCR was taken from a human patient who was an organ donor for intestinal transplantation. Here the sequenced sample was alloreactive CD4+ T cells from a mixed lymphocyte reaction culture, taken before transplantation. Subset here: CFSE-low proliferating T cells sorted from roughly six-day pre-transplant mixed lymphocyte reaction (GvH or HvG direction).

The CDR3 spells CASSLKPSSYNEQFF. In DNA, the CDR3 is TGTGCCAGCAGCTTAAAGCCGAGCTCCTACAATGAGCAGTTCTTC. J is TRBJ2-1 and V is TRBV7-8; D uncertain. V lost 2 bases, J lost 0 bases, and 8 bases lay in between. Per germline, CDR1 SGHVS and CDR2 FQNEAQ. The CDR3 runs 15 residues.